Below, 5 T cell receptor beta chains from the same sample are listed, as sequenced in a study of blood T cells in healthy people across ages (dated by TCRdb to between 2014 and 2017). The method behind the library was 5' RACE. The reads were generated on an Illumina HiSeq 2500. The second PCR ran for roughly 6 to 11 cycles and used a J-beta primer mix along with a sample-barcoded 5' primer. The public reads were reanalyzed by TCRdb: fastp trimming at Q25, MiXCR alignment, in-frame beta chains only. Entries that share a CDR3 protein sequence are merged under the most common genes and DNA. Present in this sample are about a million distinct CDR3 sequences, 35% to 45% of which were seen just once. Clones ranked in the top ten supply around 13% of the sample. Sequenced input: blood. The source is a man between 18 and 35 years old in good health.

J is TRBJ1-5 and V is TRBV20-1; D is unresolved. V gave up 4 bases and J gave up 7 bases, with 11 bases separating them. CDR1 is DFQATT, CDR2 SNEGSKA, per germline (reference sequence). CDR3 size: 12 residues. CDR3 coding DNA: TGCAGTGCTAAGTCCAGCTTACAGCCCCAGCATTTT. Its protein is CSAKSSLQPQHF.

The chain employs TRBV7-9 and TRBJ1-4, with D perhaps TRBD1 (6 bases). This CDR3 spans 14 amino acids. Trimming took off 11 bases at V and 12 bases at J, with 25 bases between the two ends. Germline values: CDR1 SEHNR, CDR2 FQNEAQ (reference sequence). Here the CDR3 reads CAWTQGSGLMELFF. CDR3 in DNA: TGTGCCTGGACACAGGGCTCTGGTTTGATGGAACTGTTTTTT.

In this sample, this clonotype turned up many times. The rearrangement uses TRBV6-2 or TRBV6-3 and TRBJ2-6, with D tentatively TRBD2 (5 bases). Trimming took 8 bases from V and 0 from J, leaving 17 bases between them. CDR1 is MNHEY and CDR2 is SVGEGT in the germline V gene. This CDR3 is built from 17 residues. The CDR3 bases are TGTGCCAGCTCGGGAAGGCAATGGAACTCTGGGGCCAACGTCCTGACTTTC. It yields the protein CASSGRQWNSGANVLTF.

The V and J genes are TRBV6-5 and TRBJ2-5; TRBD2 matches 10 bases. The CDR3 runs 15 residues. The germline gives CDR1 MNHEY, CDR2 SVGAGI. With V trimmed by 2 bases and J by 5 bases, 5 bases remained unmatched. Here the CDR3 DNA reads TGTGCCAGCAGTTACGCGGGACTAGCGTGGGAGACCCAGTACTTC. As protein: CASSYAGLAWETQYF.

The rearrangement joins TRBV6-2 or TRBV6-3 to TRBJ2-4; D uncertain. V shed 4 bases and J shed 0 bases, with 10 bases lying between them. The CDR3 runs to 15 residues. Germline lookup yields CDR1 MNHEY and CDR2 SVGEGT. The CDR3 region has the DNA TGTGCCAGCAGTTTGGACCTACTAGCCAAAAACATTCAGTACTTC. This codes for CASSLDLLAKNIQYF.